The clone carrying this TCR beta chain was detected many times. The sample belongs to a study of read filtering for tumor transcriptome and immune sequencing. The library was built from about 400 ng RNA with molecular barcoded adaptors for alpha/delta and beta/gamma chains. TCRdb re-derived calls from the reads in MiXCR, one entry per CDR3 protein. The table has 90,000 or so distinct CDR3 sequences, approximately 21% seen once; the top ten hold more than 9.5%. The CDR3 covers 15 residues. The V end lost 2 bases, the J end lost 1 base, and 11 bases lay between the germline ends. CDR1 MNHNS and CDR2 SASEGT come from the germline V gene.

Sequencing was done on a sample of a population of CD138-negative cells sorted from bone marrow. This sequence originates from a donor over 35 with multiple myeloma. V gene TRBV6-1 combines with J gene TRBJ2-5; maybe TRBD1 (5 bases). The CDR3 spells CASSELGHLQETQYF. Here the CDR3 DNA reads TGTGCCAGCAGTGAACTCGGACACCTCCAAGAGACCCAGTACTTC.